This T cell receptor beta chain was documented in a study of blood T cell repertoires in COVID-19. Study-level background: Sites across the United States, Italy and Spain contributed samples from acute and convalescent COVID-19. T cells, B-cell-depleted T cells, or PBMCs provided the cDNA or gDNA that served as material.

Authors' processing steps: By means of reference gene primer amplification, nucleated cell counts were estimated. The method was immunoSEQ multiplex PCR; TCRdb's version includes in-frame clones alone and lacks a portion of them. That table gives V, J and clone size, and the DNA gave D and trimming. The sample holds 130,000 to 150,000 clones; 87% are singletons and the top ten take less than 10%. The V gene end was trimmed by 4 bases and the J gene end by 8 bases; junction bases not matched to a gene: 8. This CDR3 is 15 amino acids long. Germline V gene sequence: CDR1 SNHLY, CDR2 FYNNEI. This TCR derives from a woman in her forties or fifties with active or convalescent COVID-19. Sequences were obtained from peripheral blood. The chain joins TRBV2 to TRBJ2-1; 10 nucleotides match TRBD2. The CDR3 reads CASSVLAGVSDEQFF. In DNA, the CDR3 is TGTGCCAGCAGTGTGCTAGCGGGAGTTTCGGATGAGCAGTTCTTC.